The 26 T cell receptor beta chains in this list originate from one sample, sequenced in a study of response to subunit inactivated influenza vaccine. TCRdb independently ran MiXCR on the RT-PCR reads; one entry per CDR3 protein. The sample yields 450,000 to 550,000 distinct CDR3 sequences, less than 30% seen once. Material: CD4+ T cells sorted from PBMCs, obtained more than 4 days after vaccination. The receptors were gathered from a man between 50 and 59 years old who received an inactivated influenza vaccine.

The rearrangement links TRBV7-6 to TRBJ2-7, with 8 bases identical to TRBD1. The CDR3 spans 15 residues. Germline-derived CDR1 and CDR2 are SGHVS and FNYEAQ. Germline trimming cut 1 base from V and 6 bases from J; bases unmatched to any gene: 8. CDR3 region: CASSLDLDRVVEQYF. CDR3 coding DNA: TGTGCCAGCAGCTTAGATCTGGACAGGGTCGTCGAGCAGTACTTC. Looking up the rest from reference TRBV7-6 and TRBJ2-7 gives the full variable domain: GAGVSQSPRYKVTKRGQDVALRCDPISGHVSLYWYRQALGQGPEFLTYFNYEAQQDKSGLPNDRFSAERPEGSISTLTIQRTEQRDSAMYRCASSLDLDRVVEQYFGPGTRLTVT.

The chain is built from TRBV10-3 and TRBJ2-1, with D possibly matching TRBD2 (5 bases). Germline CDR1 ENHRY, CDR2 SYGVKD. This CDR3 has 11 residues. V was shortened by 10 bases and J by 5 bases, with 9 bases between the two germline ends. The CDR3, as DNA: TGTGCCACTAGCTTAGACAATGAGCAGTTCTTC. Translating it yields CATSLDNEQFF.

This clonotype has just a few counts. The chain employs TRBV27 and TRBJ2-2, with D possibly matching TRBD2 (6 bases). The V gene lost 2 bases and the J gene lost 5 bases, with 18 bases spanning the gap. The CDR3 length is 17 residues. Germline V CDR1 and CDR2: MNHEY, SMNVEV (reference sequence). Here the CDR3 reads CASSLRRPLAGTGELFF. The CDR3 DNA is TGTGCCAGCAGTTTAAGGAGACCCCTGGCGGGAACCGGGGAGCTGTTTTTT.

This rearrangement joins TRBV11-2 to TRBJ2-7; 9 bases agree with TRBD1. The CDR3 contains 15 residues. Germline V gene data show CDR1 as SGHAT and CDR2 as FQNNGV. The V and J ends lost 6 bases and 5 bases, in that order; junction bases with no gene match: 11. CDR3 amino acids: CASSMIRGQGHEQYF. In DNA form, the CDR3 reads TGTGCCAGCAGTATGATCCGGGGACAGGGCCACGAGCAGTACTTC.

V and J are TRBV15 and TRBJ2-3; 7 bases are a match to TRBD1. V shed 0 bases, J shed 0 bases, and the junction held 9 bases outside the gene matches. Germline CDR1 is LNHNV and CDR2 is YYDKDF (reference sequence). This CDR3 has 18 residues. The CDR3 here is CATSRDRGAGGSTDTQYF. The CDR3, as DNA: TGTGCCACCAGCAGAGATAGAGGGGCAGGGGGAAGCACAGATACGCAGTATTTT.

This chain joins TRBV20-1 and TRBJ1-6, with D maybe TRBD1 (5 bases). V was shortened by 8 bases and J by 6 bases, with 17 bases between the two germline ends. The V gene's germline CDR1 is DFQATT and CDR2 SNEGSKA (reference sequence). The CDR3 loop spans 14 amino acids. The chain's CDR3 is CSLPQAGGNSPLHF. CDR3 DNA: TGCAGTCTCCCCCAAGCGGGGGGTAATTCACCCCTCCACTTT.

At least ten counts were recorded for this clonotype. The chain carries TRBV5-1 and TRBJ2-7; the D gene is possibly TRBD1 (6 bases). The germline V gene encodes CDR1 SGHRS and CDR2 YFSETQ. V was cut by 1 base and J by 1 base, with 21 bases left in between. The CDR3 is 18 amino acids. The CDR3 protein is CASSLSDIQGPQSYEQYF. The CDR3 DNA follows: TGCGCCAGCAGCTTGTCCGATATACAGGGACCACAGTCCTACGAGCAGTACTTC.

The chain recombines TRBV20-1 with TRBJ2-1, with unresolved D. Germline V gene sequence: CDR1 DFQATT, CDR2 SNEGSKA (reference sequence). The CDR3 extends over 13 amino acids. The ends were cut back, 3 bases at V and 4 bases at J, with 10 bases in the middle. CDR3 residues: CSARVWGYNEQFF. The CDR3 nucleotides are TGCAGTGCTAGGGTGTGGGGATACAATGAGCAGTTCTTC.

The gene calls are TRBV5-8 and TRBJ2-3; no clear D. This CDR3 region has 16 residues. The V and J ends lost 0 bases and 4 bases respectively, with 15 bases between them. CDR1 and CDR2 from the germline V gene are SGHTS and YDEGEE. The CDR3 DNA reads TGTGCCAGCAGCTTGGGCATACTTATTGGGGCAGATACGCAGTATTTT. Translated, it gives CASSLGILIGADTQYF.

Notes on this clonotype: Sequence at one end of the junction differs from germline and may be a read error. The CDR3 DNA reads as TGTGCCAGCTGCCAAACGGGAGCCCTCCACTTT. Translated, it gives CASCQTGALHF. The chain has TRBV3-1 and TRBJ1-6; D remains ambiguous. Looked up from germline, CDR1 is LGHDT and CDR2 is YNNKEL (reference sequence). CDR3 size: 11 residues.

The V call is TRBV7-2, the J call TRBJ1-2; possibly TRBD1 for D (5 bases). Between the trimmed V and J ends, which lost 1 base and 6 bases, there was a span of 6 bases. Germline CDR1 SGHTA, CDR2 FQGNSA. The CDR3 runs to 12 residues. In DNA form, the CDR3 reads TGTGCCAGCAGCTTAGAGGGGAATGGCTACACCTTC. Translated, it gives CASSLEGNGYTF. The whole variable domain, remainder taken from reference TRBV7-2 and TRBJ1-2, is GAGVSQSPSNKVTEKGKDVELRCDPISGHTALYWYRQSLGQGLEFLIYFQGNSAPDKSGLPSDRFSAERTGGSVSTLTIQRTQQEDSAVYLCASSLEGNGYTFGSGTRLTVV.

The CDR3 loop is CASSLVMEQYF. The CDR3 nucleotides are TGTGCCAGCAGCTTAGTTATGGAGCAGTACTTC. The chain carries TRBV7-8 and TRBJ2-7; unclear D gene. Trimming stripped 1 base from V and 7 bases from J, with 5 bases between. This CDR3 is 11 amino acids long. Germline CDR1 and CDR2: SGHVS and FQNEAQ.

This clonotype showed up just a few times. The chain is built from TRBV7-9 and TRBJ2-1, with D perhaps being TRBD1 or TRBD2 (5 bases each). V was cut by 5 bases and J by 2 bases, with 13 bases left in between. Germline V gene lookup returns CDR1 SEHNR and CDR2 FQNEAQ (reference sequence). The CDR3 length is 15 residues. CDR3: CASSGGRGTYNEQFF. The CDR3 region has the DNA TGTGCCAGCAGCGGGGGACGGGGCACCTACAATGAGCAGTTCTTC.

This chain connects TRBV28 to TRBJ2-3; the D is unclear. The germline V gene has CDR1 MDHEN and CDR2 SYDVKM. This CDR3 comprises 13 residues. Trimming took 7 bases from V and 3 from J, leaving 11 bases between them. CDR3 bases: TGTGCCAGCATGAAGCCTGGAACAGATACGCAGTATTTT. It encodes CASMKPGTDTQYF.

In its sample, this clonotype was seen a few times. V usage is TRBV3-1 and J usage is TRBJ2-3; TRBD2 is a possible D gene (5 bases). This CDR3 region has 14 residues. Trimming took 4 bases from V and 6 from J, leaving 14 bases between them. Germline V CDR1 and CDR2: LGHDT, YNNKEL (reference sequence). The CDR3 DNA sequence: TGTGCCAGCAGCCTAAGCGGTGGGCGGGATACGCAGTATTTT. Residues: CASSLSGGRDTQYF.

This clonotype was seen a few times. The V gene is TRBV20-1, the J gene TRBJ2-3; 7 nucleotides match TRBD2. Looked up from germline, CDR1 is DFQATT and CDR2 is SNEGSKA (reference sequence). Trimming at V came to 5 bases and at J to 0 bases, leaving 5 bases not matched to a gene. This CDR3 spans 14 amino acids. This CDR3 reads CSALTSYSTDTQYF. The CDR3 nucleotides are TGCAGTGCTTTGACTAGCTATAGCACAGATACGCAGTATTTT.

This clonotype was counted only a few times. The CDR3 DNA follows: TGTGCCAGCAGTACCGCGACAGGCTACGAGCAGTACTTC. It codes for CASSTATGYEQYF. The chain uses TRBV7-6 and TRBJ2-7; perhaps TRBD1 as D (6 bases). Trimming took off 6 bases at V and 3 bases at J, with 12 bases between the two ends. The length of the CDR3 is 13 residues. Looked up from germline, CDR1 is SGHVS and CDR2 is FNYEAQ.

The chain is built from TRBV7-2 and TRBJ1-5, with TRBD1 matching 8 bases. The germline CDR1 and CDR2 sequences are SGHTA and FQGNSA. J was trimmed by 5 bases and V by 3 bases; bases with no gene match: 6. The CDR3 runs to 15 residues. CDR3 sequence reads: CASSFAGGFDQPQHF. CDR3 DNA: TGTGCCAGCAGCTTTGCAGGGGGCTTCGATCAGCCCCAGCATTTT.

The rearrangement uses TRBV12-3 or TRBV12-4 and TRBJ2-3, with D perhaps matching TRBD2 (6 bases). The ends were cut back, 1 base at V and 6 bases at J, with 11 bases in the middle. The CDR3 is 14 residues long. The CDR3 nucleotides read TGTGCCAGCAGTTTAGTAGCGGCCTCGGATACGCAGTATTTT. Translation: CASSLVAASDTQYF.

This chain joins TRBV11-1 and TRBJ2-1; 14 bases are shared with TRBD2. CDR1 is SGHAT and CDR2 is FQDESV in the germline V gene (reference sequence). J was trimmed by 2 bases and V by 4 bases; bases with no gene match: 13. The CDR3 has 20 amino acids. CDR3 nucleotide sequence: TGTGCCAGCAGCTCGGGTATTGGGACTAGCGGGAGAGGAGCCTACAATGAGCAGTTCTTC. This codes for CASSSGIGTSGRGAYNEQFF. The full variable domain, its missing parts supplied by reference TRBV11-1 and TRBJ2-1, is EAEVAQSPRYKITEKSQAVAFWCDPISGHATLYWYRQILGQGPELLVQFQDESVVDDSQLPKDRFSAERLKGVDSTLKIQPAELGDSAMYLCASSSGIGTSGRGAYNEQFFGPGTRLTVL.

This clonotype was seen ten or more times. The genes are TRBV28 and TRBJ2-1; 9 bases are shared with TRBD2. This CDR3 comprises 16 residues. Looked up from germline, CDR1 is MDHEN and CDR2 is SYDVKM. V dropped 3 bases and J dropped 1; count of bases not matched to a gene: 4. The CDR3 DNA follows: TGTGCCAGCAGTTTGCCTAGCGGGATTTCCTACAATGAGCAGTTCTTC. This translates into CASSLPSGISYNEQFF.

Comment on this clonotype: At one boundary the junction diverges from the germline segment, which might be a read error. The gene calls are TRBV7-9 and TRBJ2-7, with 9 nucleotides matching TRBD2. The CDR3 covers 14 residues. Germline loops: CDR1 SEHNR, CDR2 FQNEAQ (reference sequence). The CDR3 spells CASGLGAGGREQYF. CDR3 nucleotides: TGTGCCAGCGGCTTAGGAGCGGGAGGACGCGAGCAGTACTTC.

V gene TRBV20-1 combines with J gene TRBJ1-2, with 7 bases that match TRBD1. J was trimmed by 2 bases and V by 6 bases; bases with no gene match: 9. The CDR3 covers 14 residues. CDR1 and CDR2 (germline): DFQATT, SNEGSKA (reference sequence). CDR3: CSATRQGLNYGYTF. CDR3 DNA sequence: TGCAGTGCGACGAGACAGGGTCTCAACTATGGCTACACCTTC.

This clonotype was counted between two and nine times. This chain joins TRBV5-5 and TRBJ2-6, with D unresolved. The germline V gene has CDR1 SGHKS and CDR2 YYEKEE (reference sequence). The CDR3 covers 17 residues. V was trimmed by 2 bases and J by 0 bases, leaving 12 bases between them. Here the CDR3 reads CASSFDAGSSGANVLTF. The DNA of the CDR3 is TGTGCCAGCAGCTTTGACGCAGGCAGCTCTGGGGCCAACGTCCTGACTTTC.

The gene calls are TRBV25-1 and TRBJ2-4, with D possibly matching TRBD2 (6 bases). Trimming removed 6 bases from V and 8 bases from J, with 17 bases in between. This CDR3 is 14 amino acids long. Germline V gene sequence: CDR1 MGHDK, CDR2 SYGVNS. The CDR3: CASRARGPGDIQYF. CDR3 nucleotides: TGTGCCAGCAGGGCCCGGGGCCCGGGGGACATTCAGTACTTC.

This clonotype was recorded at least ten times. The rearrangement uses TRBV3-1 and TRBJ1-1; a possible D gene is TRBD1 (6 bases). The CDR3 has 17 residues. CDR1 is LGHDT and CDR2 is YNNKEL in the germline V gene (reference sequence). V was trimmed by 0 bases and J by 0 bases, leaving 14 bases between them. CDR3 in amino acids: CASSQDSIGQLNTEAFF. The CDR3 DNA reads TGTGCCAGCAGCCAAGATTCCATCGGACAGCTGAACACTGAAGCTTTCTTT.